The clone carrying this TCR beta chain showed up many times. This sample is part of a study of identical twins. CDR1 and CDR2 (germline): MNHNS, SASEGT. After removal of 6 bases from V and 0 bases from J, the junction contained 5 bases not matched to a gene. CDR3 length: 15 amino acids. TCRdb re-called the 5' RACE reads through MiXCR, storing one row per CDR3 protein. The table shows about 690,000 distinct CDR3 sequences, with over 5% occurring only once. The sequencing input was naive T cells sorted from blood. This clonotype was obtained from a man in his late teens or twenties in good health. This chain connects TRBV6-1 to TRBJ1-3; 7 positions agree with TRBD1. CDR3 coding DNA: TGTGCCAGCAGCAGGGGGACAAGCTCTGGAAACACCATATATTTT. This encodes CASSRGTSSGNTIYF.